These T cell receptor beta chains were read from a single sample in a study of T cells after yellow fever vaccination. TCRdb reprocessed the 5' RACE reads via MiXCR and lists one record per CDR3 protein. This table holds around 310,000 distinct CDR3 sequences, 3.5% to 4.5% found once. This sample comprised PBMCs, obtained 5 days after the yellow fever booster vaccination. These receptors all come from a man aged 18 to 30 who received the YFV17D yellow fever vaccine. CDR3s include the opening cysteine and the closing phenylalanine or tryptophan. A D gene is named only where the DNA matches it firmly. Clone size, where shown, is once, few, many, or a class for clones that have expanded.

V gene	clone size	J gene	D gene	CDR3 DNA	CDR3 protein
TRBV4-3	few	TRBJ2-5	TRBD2	TGCGCCAGCAGCCAAGATTTTCGACTAGCGGGGGAGGAGACCCAGTACTTC	CASSQDFRLAGEETQYF
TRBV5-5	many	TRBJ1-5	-	TGTGCCAGCAGCGATCTCGTCTCCCCAGAAGGGCCCCAGCATTTT	CASSDLVSPEGPQHF
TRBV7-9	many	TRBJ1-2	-	TGTGCCAGCAGCTTAGAGGACGGCGTGCTGATCTTC	CASSLEDGVLIF
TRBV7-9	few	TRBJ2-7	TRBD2	TGTGCCAGCAGCTTCCCTACAGGGACTAGCGGGTACGAGCAGTACTTC	CASSFPTGTSGYEQYF
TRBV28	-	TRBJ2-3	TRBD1	TGTGGCACAGGGGAGACTAATACGCAGTATTTT	CGTGETNTQYF
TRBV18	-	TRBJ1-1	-	TGTGCCAGCTCAGAGGACGGCAGGGCGGGAACTGAAGCTTTCTTT	CASSEDGRAGTEAFF
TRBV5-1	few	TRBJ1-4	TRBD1	TGCGCCAGCAGCACGGGACAGCTTATTAATGAAAAACTGTTTTTT	CASSTGQLINEKLFF
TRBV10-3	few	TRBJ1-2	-	TGTGCCATCAGTGTCCGGGACACATCTGTCACCGGGTATGGCTACACCTTC	CAISVRDTSVTGYGYTF
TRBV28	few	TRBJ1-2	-	TGTGCCAGCACACCACTAGGGGGCTATGGCTACACCTTC	CASTPLGGYGYTF
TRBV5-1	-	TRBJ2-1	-	TGCGCCAGCAGCCCCGGACAGCAATACAATGAGCAGTTCTTC	CASSPGQQYNEQFF
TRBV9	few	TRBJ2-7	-	TGTGCCAGCAGCGTAGCTCTGGGAAAAGACTACGAGCAGTACTTC	CASSVALGKDYEQYF
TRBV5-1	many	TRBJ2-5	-	TGCGCCAGCAGCTTATCGCCCTCCGGGCAGGAGACCCAGTACTTC	CASSLSPSGQETQYF
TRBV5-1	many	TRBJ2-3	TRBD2	TGCGCCAGCAGCTTGGCCGAGATGGCGGGGGGGCCCGCAGATACGCAGTATTTT	CASSLAEMAGGPADTQYF
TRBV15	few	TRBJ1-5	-	TGTGCCACCAGCAGAGATGCCAGACGCAATCAGCCCCAGCATTTT	CATSRDARRNQPQHF
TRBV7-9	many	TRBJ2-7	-	TGTGCCAGCAGCTTACCTCAGGGTCGTAGCTCCTACGAGCAGTACTTC	CASSLPQGRSSYEQYF
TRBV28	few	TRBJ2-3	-	TGTGCCAGCAGTTTAAGGGCGACAGGAAGCACAGATACGCAGTATTTT	CASSLRATGSTDTQYF
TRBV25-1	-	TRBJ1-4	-	TGTGCCAGCAACGGTGAGGGCGAAAAACTGTTTTTT	CASNGEGEKLFF
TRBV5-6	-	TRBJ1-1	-	TGTGCCAGCAGCCGACACTCTGAAGCTTTCTTT	CASSRHSEAFF
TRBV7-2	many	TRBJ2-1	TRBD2	TGTGCCAGCAGCCGAGTAGCGGGGGGGATGTACAATGAGCAGTTCTTC	CASSRVAGGMYNEQFF
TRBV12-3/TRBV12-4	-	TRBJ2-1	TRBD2	TGTGCCAGCAGCCAGACTAGCGGGTGGGACAATGAGCAGTTCTTC	CASSQTSGWDNEQFF
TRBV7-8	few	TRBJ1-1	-	TGTGCCAGCAGCTCGGGCTATAGCTACTTTGAAGCTTTCTTT	CASSSGYSYFEAFF
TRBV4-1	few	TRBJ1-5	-	TGCGCCAGCAGCCAACCAGGCGGGGATCAGCCCCAGCATTTT	CASSQPGGDQPQHF